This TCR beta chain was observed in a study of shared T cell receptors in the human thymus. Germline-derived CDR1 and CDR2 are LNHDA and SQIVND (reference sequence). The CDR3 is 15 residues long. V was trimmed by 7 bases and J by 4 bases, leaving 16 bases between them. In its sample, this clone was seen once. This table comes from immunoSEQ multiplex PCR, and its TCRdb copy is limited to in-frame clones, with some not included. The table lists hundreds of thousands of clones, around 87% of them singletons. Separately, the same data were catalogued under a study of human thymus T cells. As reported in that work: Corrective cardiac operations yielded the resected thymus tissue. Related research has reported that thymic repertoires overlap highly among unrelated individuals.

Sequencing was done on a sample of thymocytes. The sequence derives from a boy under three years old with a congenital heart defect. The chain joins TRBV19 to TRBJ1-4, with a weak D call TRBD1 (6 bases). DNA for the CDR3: TGTGCCAGTAAAGGGTGGACAGACTTTAATGAAAAACTGTTTTTT. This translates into CASKGWTDFNEKLFF.